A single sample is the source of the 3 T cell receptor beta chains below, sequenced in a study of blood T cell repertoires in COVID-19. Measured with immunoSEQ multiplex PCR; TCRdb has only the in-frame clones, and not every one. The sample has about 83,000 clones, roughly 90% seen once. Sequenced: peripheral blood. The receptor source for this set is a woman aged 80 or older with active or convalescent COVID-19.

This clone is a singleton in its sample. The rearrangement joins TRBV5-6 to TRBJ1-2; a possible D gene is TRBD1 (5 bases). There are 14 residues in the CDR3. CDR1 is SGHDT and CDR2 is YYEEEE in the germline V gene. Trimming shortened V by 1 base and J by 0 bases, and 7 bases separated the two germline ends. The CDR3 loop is CASSLRGSNYGYTF. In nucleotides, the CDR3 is TGTGCCAGCAGCTTGAGGGGCTCTAACTATGGCTACACCTTC. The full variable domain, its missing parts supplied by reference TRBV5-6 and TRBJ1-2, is DAGVTQSPTHLIKTRGQQVTLRCSPKSGHDTVSWYQQALGQGPQFIFQYYEEEERQRGNFPDRFSGHQFPNYSSELNVNALLLGDSALYLCASSLRGSNYGYTFGSGTRLTVV.

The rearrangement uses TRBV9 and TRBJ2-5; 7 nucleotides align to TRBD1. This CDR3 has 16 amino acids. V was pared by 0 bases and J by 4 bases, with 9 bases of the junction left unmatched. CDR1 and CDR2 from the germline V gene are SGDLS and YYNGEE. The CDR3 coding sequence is TGTGCCAGCAGCGTAGGAGAAAGACAGGGCCGAGAGACCCAGTACTTC. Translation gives CASSVGERQGRETQYF.

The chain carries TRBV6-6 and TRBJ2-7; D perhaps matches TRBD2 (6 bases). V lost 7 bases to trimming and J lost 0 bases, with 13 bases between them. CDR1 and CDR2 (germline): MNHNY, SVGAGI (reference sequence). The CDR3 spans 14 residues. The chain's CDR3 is CASNPGVNSYEQYF. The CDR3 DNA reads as TGTGCCAGCAACCCGGGGGTAAACTCCTACGAGCAGTACTTC.